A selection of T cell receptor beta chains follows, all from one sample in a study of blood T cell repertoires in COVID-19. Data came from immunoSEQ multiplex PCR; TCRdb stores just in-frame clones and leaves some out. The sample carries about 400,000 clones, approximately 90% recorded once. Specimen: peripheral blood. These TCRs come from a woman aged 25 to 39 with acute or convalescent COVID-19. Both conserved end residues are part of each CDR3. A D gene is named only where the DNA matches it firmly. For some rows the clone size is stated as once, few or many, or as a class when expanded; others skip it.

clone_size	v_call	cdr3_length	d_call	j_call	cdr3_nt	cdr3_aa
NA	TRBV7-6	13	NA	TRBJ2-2	TGTGCCAGCAGCTACCTAGAGGCCGGGGAGCTGTTTTTT	CASSYLEAGELFF
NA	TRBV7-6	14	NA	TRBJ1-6	TGTGCCAGCAGCTCTTCAGGCGATAATTCACCCCTCCACTTT	CASSSSGDNSPLHF
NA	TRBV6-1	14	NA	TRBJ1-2	TGTGCCAGCAGTGACGGCGGGGGAGTGTATGGCTACACCTTC	CASSDGGGVYGYTF
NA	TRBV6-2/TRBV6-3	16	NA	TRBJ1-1	TGTGCCAGCAGTTACATAAGTTGGACAGAGAACACTGAAGCTTTCTTT	CASSYISWTENTEAFF
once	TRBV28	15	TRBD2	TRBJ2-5	TGTGCCAGCATAAGGGCGGGGGGGTCACAAGAGACCCAGTACTTC	CASIRAGGSQETQYF
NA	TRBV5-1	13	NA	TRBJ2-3	TGCGCCAGCAGCTTGGCAGATCCAGATACGCAGTATTTT	CASSLADPDTQYF
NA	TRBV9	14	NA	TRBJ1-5	TGTGCCAGCAGCCCGTGGGACTCCGCTCAGCCCCAGCATTTT	CASSPWDSAQPQHF
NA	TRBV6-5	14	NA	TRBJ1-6	TGTGCCAGCAGTTACAGGGGTCACGGATCACCCCTCCACTTT	CASSYRGHGSPLHF
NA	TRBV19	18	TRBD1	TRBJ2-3	TGTGCCACCATCGACAGGGGGCATCCCCAGGAGGGCACAGATACGCAGTATTTT	CATIDRGHPQEGTDTQYF
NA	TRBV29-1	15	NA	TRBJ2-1	TGCAGCGTTGTTTTAGGGCGGGGCTCCTACAATGAGCAGTTCTTC	CSVVLGRGSYNEQFF
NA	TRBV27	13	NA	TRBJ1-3	TGTGCCAGCAGTTCGGGAGCTGGAAACACCATATATTTT	CASSSGAGNTIYF
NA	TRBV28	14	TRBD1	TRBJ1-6	TGTGCCAGCAGCCTGGGGGACAGAAACTCACCCCTCCACTTT	CASSLGDRNSPLHF
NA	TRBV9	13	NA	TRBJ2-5	TGTGCCAGCAGCGTCGGGTGGCGAGAGACCCAGTACTTC	CASSVGWRETQYF
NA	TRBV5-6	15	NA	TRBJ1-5	TGTGCCAGCAGCTTGGAGGGGTCTCGAAATCAGCCCCAGCATTTT	CASSLEGSRNQPQHF
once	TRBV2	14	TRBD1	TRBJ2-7	TGTGCCAGCAGATATGGACAGGGACACTACGAGCAGTACTTC	CASRYGQGHYEQYF
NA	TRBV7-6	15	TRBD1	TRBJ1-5	TGTGCCAGCAACAGGGGGTCCTTTAGCAATCAGCCCCAGCATTTT	CASNRGSFSNQPQHF
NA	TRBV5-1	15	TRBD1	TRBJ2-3	TGCGCCAGCAGCCTGACAGGGGCCTACACAGATACGCAGTATTTT	CASSLTGAYTDTQYF
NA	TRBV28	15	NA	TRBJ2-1	TGTGCCAGCAGTTTAACTGGGGCGAGGTACAATGAGCAGTTCTTC	CASSLTGARYNEQFF
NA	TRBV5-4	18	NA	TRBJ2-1	TGTGCCAGCAGCCCCGCCGATTGGGCACGTAGCTCCTACAATGAGCAGTTCTTC	CASSPADWARSSYNEQFF
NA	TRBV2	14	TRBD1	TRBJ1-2	TGTGCCAGCAGCAAGGAGGGACAGGGCTATGGCTACACCTTC	CASSKEGQGYGYTF
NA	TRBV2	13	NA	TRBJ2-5	TGTGCCAGCCAGGGGACGGAACAAGAGACCCAGTACTTC	CASQGTEQETQYF
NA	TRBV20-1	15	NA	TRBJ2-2	TGCAGTGCTAGTGGCGGGGATATAAGGACCGGGGAGCTGTTTTTT	CSASGGDIRTGELFF
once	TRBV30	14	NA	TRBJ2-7	TGTGCCTGGAGTGTTGACTCGGGTACCTACGAGCAGTACTTC	CAWSVDSGTYEQYF
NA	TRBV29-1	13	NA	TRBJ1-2	TGCAGCGTACCCGGACAGCGCAACTATGGCTACACCTTC	CSVPGQRNYGYTF
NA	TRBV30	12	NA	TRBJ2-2	TGTGCCTGGAGTTTCCTGACCGGGGAGCTGTTTTTT	CAWSFLTGELFF
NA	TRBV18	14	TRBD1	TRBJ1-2	TGTGCCAGCTCAGGGACAGGCGAAAGCTATGGCTACACCTTC	CASSGTGESYGYTF
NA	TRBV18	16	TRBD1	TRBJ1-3	TGTGCCAGCTCACAACGACAGGGGAGATCTGGAAACACCATATATTTT	CASSQRQGRSGNTIYF
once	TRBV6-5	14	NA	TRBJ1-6	TGTGCCAGCAGTCCGGAGGAGTACAATTCACCCCTCCACTTT	CASSPEEYNSPLHF
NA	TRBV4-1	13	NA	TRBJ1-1	TGCGCCAGCAGCCCAGCCGACAGGTTTGAAGCTTTCTTT	CASSPADRFEAFF